The 17 T cell receptor beta chains below come from one sample, sequenced in a study of T cell responses to AZD1222 COVID-19 vaccine (dated by TCRdb to about 2021). The library came from the immunoSEQ multiplex PCR assay. This is the immuneACCESS table as TCRdb keeps it, with only in-frame sequences that have V and J called. A part of the clones is gone; compared with another copy, unresolved V genes explain less than half, and the rest is unexplained. Across this sample there are approximately 100,000 clones, with less than 85% seen only once. The ten largest clones take up roughly 4.3% of the sample. This specimen's time point label, per the study, means: about 28 days (+/-7) after the second vaccine dose. Sample: peripheral blood, taken 28 days after the second AZD1222 dose. Every receptor here comes from an adult who received the AZD1222 COVID-19 vaccine.

The chain's CDR3 is CASSHTSGINTGELFF. The CDR3 DNA sequence: TGTGCCAGTAGTCACACTAGCGGGATTAACACCGGGGAGCTGTTTTTT. V and J are TRBV19 and TRBJ2-2; 10 bases are shared with TRBD2. The CDR3 sequence is 16 residues long. Germline CDR1 reads LNHDA; CDR2 reads SQIVND (reference sequence). J lost 2 bases, V lost 5 bases, and 5 bases had no gene match.

The sample holds a few counts of this clone. This sequence joins TRBV10-1 and TRBJ2-3; D call uncertain. The CDR3 consists of 13 residues. Germline CDR1 and CDR2: WNHNN and SYGVQD (reference sequence). The V end lost 4 bases, the J end lost 0 bases, and 5 bases lay between the germline ends. The CDR3 region has the DNA TGCGCCAGCAGTGTCCAAAGCACAGATACGCAGTATTTT. It specifies CASSVQSTDTQYF.

This clone was seen a single time. The rearrangement uses TRBV3-1 (or the pseudogene TRBV3-2) and TRBJ1-1; D perhaps matches TRBD1 (5 bases). Per germline, CDR1 LGHDT and CDR2 YNNKEL (reference sequence). Trimming shortened V by 1 base and J by 4 bases, and 10 bases separated the two germline ends. The CDR3 is made up of 14 amino acids. The CDR3 sequence is CASSQVPGITEAFF. The CDR3, as DNA: TGTGCCAGCAGCCAAGTACCAGGGATCACTGAAGCTTTCTTT.

The rearrangement joins TRBV9 to TRBJ2-3; 14 bases are shared with TRBD2. Germline trimming cut 3 bases from V and 1 base from J; bases unmatched to any gene: 7. CDR3 size: 18 residues. Germline assignment: CDR1 SGDLS and CDR2 YYNGEE. The CDR3 reads CASSGLAGGPWGTDTQYF. CDR3 in DNA: TGTGCCAGCAGCGGACTAGCGGGGGGGCCTTGGGGCACAGATACGCAGTATTTT.

The chain recombines TRBV7-2 with TRBJ2-3, with a tentative D call TRBD2 (8 bases). V was cut by 0 bases and J by 5 bases, with 24 bases left in between. This CDR3 comprises 19 residues. CDR1 and CDR2 from the germline V gene are SGHTA and FQGNSA. CDR3 bases: TGTGCCAGCAGCTTAGCCGGCGGGAGGACTCAACCAGGGGGAGATACGCAGTATTTT. Translation: CASSLAGGRTQPGGDTQYF.

This chain joins TRBV19 and TRBJ1-6; 7 bases line up with TRBD1. CDR1 is LNHDA, CDR2 SQIVND, per germline (reference sequence). The CDR3 runs to 12 residues. J lost 6 bases, V lost 11 bases, and 4 bases had no gene match. Written as DNA, the CDR3 is TGTGCCGGAGGGACAGCTAATTCACCCCTCCACTTT. Translated: CAGGTANSPLHF.

The V and J genes are TRBV5-6 and TRBJ1-1; 10 nucleotides match TRBD1. The CDR3 sequence is 17 residues long. In germline, CDR1 is SGHDT, CDR2 YYEEEE. V lost 1 base to trimming and J lost 4 bases; unmatched junction nucleotides: 10. For the CDR3, the DNA is TGTGCCAGCAGCTTGTGGGACAGGGGCACTCGCGCCACTGAAGCTTTCTTT. Protein product: CASSLWDRGTRATEAFF.

V gene TRBV5-4 combines with J gene TRBJ2-5, with 8 bases fitting TRBD1. The CDR3 consists of 15 residues. Trimming took 1 base from V and 5 from J; bases not matched to a gene: 7. Per the germline V gene, CDR1 is SGHNT and CDR2 is YYREEE (reference sequence). CDR3 protein: CASSLSGGSYETQYF. CDR3 coding DNA: TGTGCCAGCAGCTTGTCAGGGGGCAGTTATGAGACCCAGTACTTC.

V and J are TRBV29-1 and TRBJ2-2; D is unresolved. The V and J ends lost 1 base and 4 bases respectively, with 10 bases between them. The CDR3 is 14 amino acids. CDR1 SQVTM and CDR2 ANQGSEA come from the germline V gene. CDR3 protein: CSVEVQPGTGELFF. DNA for the CDR3: TGCAGCGTTGAAGTACAGCCGGGCACCGGGGAGCTGTTTTTT.

V usage is TRBV6-5 and J usage is TRBJ2-3; tentative D call: TRBD2 (5 bases). V dropped 5 bases and J dropped 1 base, with 13 bases sitting between them. CDR1 and CDR2 (germline): MNHEY, SVGAGI. The CDR3 extends over 15 amino acids. Here the CDR3 reads CASSPEGSGTDTQYF. In DNA, the CDR3 is TGTGCCAGCAGTCCAGAGGGTAGCGGCACAGATACGCAGTATTTT.

The J gene is TRBJ1-6, the V gene TRBV19; 7 positions match TRBD1. The CDR3 covers 16 residues. Germline V gives CDR1 LNHDA, CDR2 SQIVND (reference sequence). The V gene end was trimmed by 3 bases and the J gene end by 3 bases; junction bases not matched to a gene: 5. Written as DNA, the CDR3 is TGTGCCAGTAGTATGGGACAGACGATCTATAATTCACCCCTCCACTTT. This translates into CASSMGQTIYNSPLHF.

V usage is TRBV19 and J usage is TRBJ2-1; 11 bases map to TRBD2. V lost 6 bases, J lost 10 bases, and 5 bases stayed unmatched. CDR1 is LNHDA and CDR2 is SQIVND in the germline V gene (reference sequence). The CDR3 has 13 residues. The CDR3 region is CASSLAGGGEQFF. CDR3 nucleotides: TGTGCCAGTAGCCTAGCGGGAGGTGGGGAGCAGTTCTTC.

This chain links TRBV30 with TRBJ2-3; D gene ambiguous. V was pared by 2 bases and J by 4 bases, with 16 bases between. Germline V gene data show CDR1 as GTSNPN and CDR2 as SVGIG (reference sequence). The CDR3 sequence is 15 residues long. This chain's CDR3 is CAWSPGSISPDTQYF. For the CDR3, the DNA is TGTGCCTGGAGTCCCGGGTCAATCAGCCCAGATACGCAGTATTTT.

The V gene is TRBV7-9, the J gene TRBJ1-1; D ambiguous. The CDR3 totals 15 residues. CDR1 is SEHNR and CDR2 is FQNEAQ in the germline V gene (reference sequence). V lost 4 bases to trimming and J lost 2 bases, with 14 bases between them. This chain's CDR3 is CASSSRFPLNTEAFF. In nucleotides, the CDR3 is TGTGCCAGCAGCTCCCGCTTTCCACTAAACACTGAAGCTTTCTTT.

This rearrangement joins TRBV12-3 or TRBV12-4 to TRBJ1-4; D is unresolved. CDR3 length: 13 residues. With 6 bases removed from V and 7 bases from J, the gap between germline ends came to 12 bases. The CDR3: CASRVSDTEKLFF. CDR3 sequence (DNA): TGTGCCAGCAGGGTATCCGACACTGAAAAACTGTTTTTT.

In regard to this clone: One end of the junction does not line up with germline, which may come from a read error. V is TRBV6-1 and J is TRBJ2-1; 15 bases are a match to TRBD2. Germline V gene sequence: CDR1 MNHNS, CDR2 SASEGT. The CDR3 runs 18 residues. The CDR3: CASSEGGLAGGVYIEQFF. In nucleotides, the CDR3 is TGTGCCAGCAGTGAAGGGGGACTAGCGGGAGGCGTTTACATTGAGCAGTTCTTC.

The V gene is TRBV6-2 or TRBV6-3, the J gene TRBJ2-7; tentatively, D is TRBD2 (7 bases). CDR1 MNHEY and CDR2 SVGEGT come from the germline V gene. The V end was cut by 6 bases, the J end by 6 bases, with 15 bases between. CDR3 size: 13 residues. CDR3 sequence reads: CASSWGGRSEQYF. The CDR3 region has the DNA TGTGCCAGCAGCTGGGGGGGCAGGAGCGAGCAGTACTTC.